This T cell receptor (beta chain) emerged from a study of blood T cell repertoires in COVID-19. In the study overall: T cells, B-cell-depleted T cells, or PBMCs supplied cDNA or gDNA.

In the original processing: Amplification from reference gene primers served as the basis for estimated nucleated cell counts. This table comes from immunoSEQ multiplex PCR, and its TCRdb copy is limited to in-frame clones, with some not included. That table furnishes V, J and clone size, whereas the DNA furnished D and trimming. There are some 41,000 clones in the sample; 86% occur only once, and around 10% lies in the top ten. The trim removed 5 bases at V and 0 bases at J, leaving 7 bases unmatched. The CDR3 covers 15 residues. Germline assignment: CDR1 SGHRS and CDR2 YFSETQ. The chain links TRBV5-1 to TRBJ1-2, with 7 bases aligning to TRBD1. This TCR was recovered from a human donor in a cohort sampled during active COVID-19. Sequenced input: peripheral blood. CDR3 in amino acids: CASSQTGDPNYGYTF. The CDR3 coding sequence is TGCGCCAGCAGTCAAACAGGGGACCCTAACTATGGCTACACCTTC.